These T cell receptor beta chains were read from a single sample in a study of shared clonotypes between healthy human individuals. Clones were sequenced by immunoSEQ multiplex PCR, and TCRdb holds only the in-frame ones, with some missing. The data show under 600,000 clones, with about 96% seen just once and about 0.06% held by the top ten. The sequenced material came from naive CD4+ T cells sorted from blood. The source is a woman in her twenties or thirties in good health. CDR3s include the opening cysteine and the closing phenylalanine or tryptophan. D genes are given only for firm matches. Clone size is stated in some rows and not others, as once, few, many or a class when expanded.

J,V,D,size,CDR3,DNA
TRBJ1-2,TRBV19,TRBD1,NA,CASSSTGGWGGYTF,TGTGCCAGTAGTTCCACAGGGGGTTGGGGTGGCTACACCTTC
TRBJ2-7,TRBV2,TRBD2,NA,CASKERGPGVQYF,TGTGCCAGCAAGGAGCGGGGCCCGGGAGTCCAGTACTTC
TRBJ2-1,TRBV28,TRBD1,NA,CASSLPDRVDNEQFF,TGTGCCAGCAGTTTGCCGGACAGGGTAGACAATGAGCAGTTCTTC
TRBJ2-2,TRBV6-5,NA,NA,CASQRGVHTGELFF,TGTGCCAGCCAAAGGGGCGTTCACACCGGGGAGCTGTTTTTT
TRBJ1-1,TRBV5-4,NA,NA,CASSLGLPNTEAFF,TGTGCCAGCAGCTTGGGACTACCGAACACTGAAGCTTTCTTT
TRBJ1-4,TRBV7-9,NA,few,CASSSLEKLFF,TGTGCCAGCAGCTCCCTGGAAAAACTGTTTTTT
TRBJ1-1,TRBV29-1,NA,NA,CSVVRDSGTEAFF,TGCAGCGTTGTGAGGGATTCGGGCACTGAAGCTTTCTTT
TRBJ2-2,TRBV28,TRBD1,NA,CASSFFDRDAAGELFF,TGTGCCAGCAGTTTTTTTGACAGGGATGCGGCCGGGGAGCTGTTTTTT
TRBJ1-5,TRBV28,TRBD1,NA,CASSLGTGVGQPQHF,TGTGCCAGCAGTTTAGGGACAGGGGTCGGACAGCCCCAGCATTTT
TRBJ2-2,TRBV28,TRBD1,NA,CATNPLRGTEHTGELFF,TGTGCCACCAATCCACTTCGTGGGACAGAGCACACCGGGGAGCTGTTTTTT
TRBJ1-4,TRBV18,TRBD1,NA,CASSPRTGSNEKLFF,TGTGCCAGCTCACCCCGGACAGGGAGTAATGAAAAACTGTTTTTT
TRBJ2-3,TRBV5-1,TRBD2,NA,CASSWGTSDVGDTQYF,TGCGCCAGCAGCTGGGGGACTAGCGATGTTGGAGATACGCAGTATTTT
TRBJ2-1,TRBV5-6,NA,once,CASRGLRYSYNEQFF,TGTGCCAGCAGGGGTCTACGTTATTCCTACAATGAGCAGTTCTTC
TRBJ2-4,TRBV28,TRBD1,NA,CASSLAGTGGNIQYF,TGTGCCAGCAGTTTAGCCGGGACAGGGGGAAACATTCAGTACTTC
TRBJ1-1,TRBV28,NA,NA,CAVGGDTEAFF,TGTGCCGTCGGGGGGGACACTGAAGCTTTCTTT
TRBJ2-2,TRBV19,TRBD1,once,CASRNRGQNTGELFF,TGTGCCAGCCGAAACAGGGGGCAGAACACCGGGGAGCTGTTTTTT
TRBJ2-5,TRBV2,NA,NA,CASSEEGTNFQETQYF,TGTGCCAGCAGTGAAGAGGGGACAAACTTTCAAGAGACCCAGTACTTC
TRBJ2-5,TRBV29-1,TRBD2,once,CSVHVAGPNMGEQYF,TGCAGCGTTCACGTAGCGGGACCCAATATGGGGGAGCAGTACTTC
TRBJ2-7,TRBV4-2,TRBD2,NA,CASSHIELAGAPGEQYF,TGTGCCAGCAGCCATATCGAACTAGCGGGAGCCCCAGGGGAGCAGTACTTC
TRBJ1-1,TRBV7-2,TRBD1,NA,CASWGDRTKNTEAFF,TGTGCCAGCTGGGGGGACAGGACAAAGAACACTGAAGCTTTCTTT
TRBJ1-4,TRBV19,NA,NA,CASFSGATNEKLFF,TGTGCCAGCTTTTCCGGTGCAACTAATGAAAAACTGTTTTTT
TRBJ2-1,TRBV28,TRBD1,NA,CASGVLAQGTYNEQFF,TGTGCCAGCGGAGTATTGGCACAGGGGACCTACAATGAGCAGTTCTTC
TRBJ1-5,TRBV6-5,TRBD1,NA,CASSYSRDRSQPQHF,TGTGCCAGCAGTTACTCGCGGGACAGGTCACAGCCCCAGCATTTT
TRBJ2-5,TRBV18,NA,NA,CASSPRDNQETQYF,TGTGCCAGCTCACCGCGGGACAACCAAGAGACCCAGTACTTC
TRBJ1-4,TRBV18,NA,NA,CASSLSGTANEKLFF,TGTGCCAGCTCACTGTCCGGGACCGCCAATGAAAAACTGTTTTTT
TRBJ2-5,TRBV18,NA,once,CASSRAADQETQYF,TGTGCCAGCTCACGGGCGGCAGATCAAGAGACCCAGTACTTC
TRBJ2-5,TRBV5-1,NA,NA,CASSHGETQYF,TGCGCCAGCAGCCACGGTGAGACCCAGTACTTC
TRBJ2-7,TRBV30,TRBD1,NA,CAWSLTGVEEQYF,TGTGCCTGGAGCCTCACAGGGGTTGAGGAGCAGTACTTC
TRBJ2-5,TRBV27,NA,NA,CASRDLVRETQYF,TGTGCCAGCAGGGACCTGGTCAGGGAGACCCAGTACTTC
TRBJ2-7,TRBV5-6,NA,NA,CASNLKRNPYEQYF,TGTGCCAGCAACCTAAAACGGAACCCTTACGAGCAGTACTTC
TRBJ1-1,TRBV19,TRBD1,once,CASSKRQGENTEAFF,TGTGCCAGTAGTAAACGACAGGGGGAGAACACTGAAGCTTTCTTT
TRBJ2-1,TRBV5-6,TRBD2,NA,CASSPRGSGSYNEQFF,TGTGCCAGCAGCCCGAGGGGGAGCGGGAGCTACAATGAGCAGTTCTTC
TRBJ2-5,TRBV7-9,NA,NA,CASRPSGGIQETQYF,TGTGCCAGCAGGCCGTCCGGAGGGATCCAAGAGACCCAGTACTTC
TRBJ2-1,TRBV5-1,NA,NA,CASSLVADYNEQFF,TGCGCCAGCAGCTTGGTCGCAGACTACAATGAGCAGTTCTTC
TRBJ1-3,TRBV9,NA,NA,CASSVVAGNAGNTIYF,TGTGCCAGCAGCGTAGTTGCAGGGAACGCTGGAAACACCATATATTTT
TRBJ1-2,TRBV28,NA,NA,CASAKGGYYGYTF,TGTGCCAGCGCTAAGGGGGGGTACTATGGCTACACCTTC
TRBJ2-7,TRBV5-1,NA,NA,CASSLPTPLGAKGRGLGNYEQYF,TGCGCCAGCAGCTTGCCGACGCCCCTAGGGGCGAAAGGCCGGGGCCTGGGCAACTACGAGCAGTACTTC
TRBJ2-5,TRBV5-1,NA,NA,CASSFSSSGGETQYF,TGCGCCAGCAGCTTTAGTTCGTCAGGGGGGGAGACCCAGTACTTC
TRBJ1-5,TRBV6-1,NA,NA,CASSEAPDQPQHF,TGTGCCAGCAGTGAAGCGCCAGATCAGCCCCAGCATTTT
TRBJ2-5,TRBV2,NA,once,CASSGEGGRQETQYF,TGTGCCAGCAGCGGAGAGGGAGGTCGACAAGAGACCCAGTACTTC
TRBJ2-2,TRBV7-2,NA,NA,CASSFRPAGELFF,TGTGCCAGCAGCTTTCGGCCGGCCGGGGAGCTGTTTTTT
TRBJ1-1,TRBV28,NA,once,CASSPRNTEAFF,TGTGCCAGCAGCCCCAGAAACACTGAAGCTTTCTTT
TRBJ2-1,TRBV27,TRBD2,NA,CASSLGLEAYNEQFF,TGTGCCAGCAGTCTCGGACTAGAAGCCTACAATGAGCAGTTCTTC
TRBJ2-3,TRBV5-1,TRBD2,NA,CASSLGVAGVIDTQYF,TGCGCCAGCAGCTTGGGGGTAGCGGGAGTGATAGATACGCAGTATTTT